This is a list of T cell receptor beta chains from one sample in a study of memory CD4+ T cells and cytomegalovirus serostatus. Profiled with immunoSEQ multiplex PCR; TCRdb holds only in-frame clones, not every one. The repertoire holds about 60,000 clones, around 82% seen once, with roughly 0.48% in the top ten. The sample taken for sequencing was memory CD4+ T cells from blood. These receptor sequences come from an adult in good health and CMV-seronegative. Some clones in this sample may be carry-over from other donors' samples. CDR3s include the opening cysteine and the closing phenylalanine or tryptophan. A D gene is named only where the DNA matches it firmly. The size of a clone is reported for some rows only, either as once, few or many, or as a class for expanded clones.

j_call d_call clone_size v_call cdr3_nt cdr3_aa
TRBJ1-1 - - TRBV5-1 TGCGCCAGCAGCTTGCAGCCCACCTCGGGCACTGAAGCTTTCTTT CASSLQPTSGTEAFF
TRBJ1-3 - - TRBV5-4 TGTGCCAGCAGCTTGGATCCGGACGGAAACACCATATATTTT CASSLDPDGNTIYF
TRBJ1-6 TRBD1 - TRBV4-1 TGCGCCAGCAGCCACCGACAGGGGGCGGAAAATTCACCCCTCCACTTT CASSHRQGAENSPLHF
TRBJ1-1 TRBD1 - TRBV18 TGTGCCAGCTATGAGGACAGGGGCCTGAACACTGAAGCTTTCTTT CASYEDRGLNTEAFF
TRBJ2-1 TRBD2 - TRBV6-4 TGTGCCAGCAGTGTCGGACTAGCGGAGTACAATGAGCAGTTCTTC CASSVGLAEYNEQFF
TRBJ1-2 - - TRBV5-8 TGTGCCAGCAGCTTGGTTCAGGGTTGGGGTGGCTACACCTTC CASSLVQGWGGYTF
TRBJ1-2 - - TRBV30 TGTGCCTGGAGACCGTCGGGAGCCGGGATATATGGCTACACCTTC CAWRPSGAGIYGYTF
TRBJ2-3 TRBD1 - TRBV4-3 TGCGCCAGCAGCCAAGATCCAGGGGGAAATACGCAGTATTTT CASSQDPGGNTQYF
TRBJ1-6 - - TRBV5-1 TGCGCCAGCAGCTTGGCCAATTTCGTGGGCTCCTATAATTCACCCCTCCACTTT CASSLANFVGSYNSPLHF
TRBJ2-5 TRBD2 - TRBV4-2 TGTGCCAGCAGCCAAGAAACTAGCGGGGGGGCTATATACTTC CASSQETSGGAIYF
TRBJ1-2 - - TRBV4-1 TGCGCCAGCAGCCAAGTCGGGGTTTCTCTCTATGGCTACACCTTC CASSQVGVSLYGYTF
TRBJ2-3 - - TRBV19 TGTGCCAGTAGACGTGTGTCCAGCACAGATACGCAGTATTTT CASRRVSSTDTQYF
TRBJ1-1 - - TRBV6-1 TGTGCCAGCAGGGCAGAGGGGTGGGTGAACACTGAAGCTTTCTTT CASRAEGWVNTEAFF
TRBJ2-7 - - TRBV14 TGTGCCAGCAGCCCCGCGCACTACGAGCAGTACTTC CASSPAHYEQYF
TRBJ1-5 - - TRBV28 TGTGCCAGCAAGCTCGGTGGGGTCAATCAGCCCCAGCATTTT CASKLGGVNQPQHF
TRBJ2-7 TRBD1 - TRBV5-1 TGCGCCAGCAGCTTCGGTGCCGGGACAGGGTCCTACGAGCAGTACTTC CASSFGAGTGSYEQYF
TRBJ1-1 - - TRBV6-5 TGTGCCAGCAGTCCCCAGGGGAGGAGGACTGAAGCTTTCTTT CASSPQGRRTEAFF
TRBJ1-3 - - TRBV19 TGTGCCAGTATCTCCCGGGCCATCTCTGGAAACACCATATATTTT CASISRAISGNTIYF
TRBJ1-4 - - TRBV6-1 TGTGCCAGCAGTGAATTCGGGGTTGGAACTAATGAAAAACTGTTTTTT CASSEFGVGTNEKLFF
TRBJ2-3 - few TRBV29-1 TGCAGCGTCATCCTCGGGACCGGCACAGATACGCAGTATTTT CSVILGTGTDTQYF
TRBJ1-4 - - TRBV5-1 TGCGCCAGCAGCCTCCGGGACTCCGGGGAAAAACTGTTTTTT CASSLRDSGEKLFF
TRBJ2-7 TRBD2 - TRBV11-2 TGTGCCAGCAGCTTAGAACGTAGCGGGATCTCCTACGAGCAGTACTTC CASSLERSGISYEQYF
TRBJ2-4 - - TRBV19 TGTGCCAGTAGTAGGACAGCCAAAAACATTCAGTACTTC CASSRTAKNIQYF
TRBJ2-1 TRBD2 few TRBV30 TGTGCCTGGGGGACTAGTTCCGCAAATGAGCAGTTCTTC CAWGTSSANEQFF
TRBJ2-7 - - TRBV18 TGTGCCAGCTCACCGGCGGAGTACGAGCAGTACTTC CASSPAEYEQYF
TRBJ1-2 - few TRBV11-2 TGTGCCAGCAGCCGCACAGGTGGCAGTGCCGTCAACTATGGCTACACCTTC CASSRTGGSAVNYGYTF
TRBJ1-2 - - TRBV18 TGTGCCAGCTCACCAGCAGGTAGAAGGGACTATGGCTACACCTTC CASSPAGRRDYGYTF
TRBJ2-2 - - TRBV7-6 TGTGCCAGCACCCCACAGGGAGGGCAGGGCTCGAACACCGGGGAGCTGTTTTTT CASTPQGGQGSNTGELFF
TRBJ2-1 - few TRBV4-1 TGCGCCAGCAGCCAAGTGCGCCTAGTAAAATACAATGAGCAGTTCTTC CASSQVRLVKYNEQFF
TRBJ1-5 - - TRBV2 TGTGCCAGCAGGCCAGACAGACCCAATCAGCCCCAGCATTTT CASRPDRPNQPQHF
TRBJ1-2 TRBD1 - TRBV29-1 TGCAGCGCCGGACAGGGGAGGAGTAACTATGGCTACACCTTC CSAGQGRSNYGYTF
TRBJ2-7 - - TRBV7-2 TGTGCCAGCAGCCTCCAGACAGGGGAGGGCTACGAGCAGTACTTC CASSLQTGEGYEQYF
TRBJ2-3 TRBD2 - TRBV5-1 TGCGCCAGCAGCTTGTCATCTAGCGGGAAAGGCACAGATACGCAGTATTTT CASSLSSSGKGTDTQYF
TRBJ2-7 - - TRBV7-2 TGTGCCAGCAGCTTGTCGGCGGGTGGGTCATACGAGCAGTACTTC CASSLSAGGSYEQYF
TRBJ2-3 - - TRBV18 TGTGCCAGCTCACCACCCAACCGACGTATAAAATCCACAGATACGCAGTATTTT CASSPPNRRIKSTDTQYF
TRBJ2-7 TRBD2 once TRBV28 TGTGCCAGCAGTCACGGACTAGCGGGAGGGACGGGCTCCTACGAGCAGTACTTC CASSHGLAGGTGSYEQYF
TRBJ2-2 - - TRBV4-1 TGCGCCAGCAGCCAAGGACTCTTGGGACTCCTGAACACCGGGGAGCTGTTTTTT CASSQGLLGLLNTGELFF
TRBJ1-2 TRBD1 - TRBV2 TGTGCCAGCAGTGAGGAGGCTGCACGACAGGGCGGTGATTATGGCTACACCTTC CASSEEAARQGGDYGYTF
TRBJ2-2 TRBD2 - TRBV12-5 TGTGCTAGTGGTTTTTTATCAATCCTAGCGGAGGTCACCGGGGAGCTGTTTTTT CASGFLSILAEVTGELFF
TRBJ1-2 - - TRBV6-5 TGTGCCAGCAGTTACGGAGGGGGAGGCTATGGCTACACCTTC CASSYGGGGYGYTF
TRBJ2-3 TRBD2 - TRBV19 TGTGCCAGTAGTATAGATCTCCTTAGCGGGACTAACACAGATACGCAGTATTTT CASSIDLLSGTNTDTQYF
TRBJ2-5 TRBD1 few TRBV29-1 TGCAGCGTGGCCCGGGACAGTGGAGGAGAGACCCAGTACTTC CSVARDSGGETQYF
TRBJ2-2 TRBD1 - TRBV5-5 TGTGCCAGCAGCTTGCGGGACAGGGGGCTTCGTGGCACCGGGGAGCTGTTTTTT CASSLRDRGLRGTGELFF
TRBJ2-7 - once TRBV28 TGTGCCAGCAACACAATAGGATACGAGCAGTACTTC CASNTIGYEQYF
TRBJ2-1 - - TRBV6-5 TGTGCCAGCAGTCCTCCAGGGGGGGCCCGTCGCGAGCAGTTCTTC CASSPPGGARREQFF
TRBJ1-5 TRBD1 once TRBV5-6 TGTGCCAGCAGCTTAGGCGGAGGACAGGGAGTCAATCAGCCCCAGCATTTT CASSLGGGQGVNQPQHF
TRBJ2-5 - - TRBV30 TGTGCCTGGAGTCGACAACAAGAGACCCAGTACTTC CAWSRQQETQYF
TRBJ2-7 - once TRBV30 TGTGCCTGGAGCTGGGATTCCTACGAGCAGTACTTC CAWSWDSYEQYF
TRBJ1-2 - many TRBV4-1 TGCGCCAGCAGCCAACCTCGGACGAGCTGGGGCTACACCTTC CASSQPRTSWGYTF
TRBJ2-5 TRBD2 - TRBV6-5 TGTGCCAGCAGTTACGCCGGGGGGGGCCTGAAGACCCAGTACTTC CASSYAGGGLKTQYF
TRBJ2-5 - - TRBV5-1 TGCGCCAGCAGCTACGACCATGAGACCCAGTACTTC CASSYDHETQYF
TRBJ2-5 TRBD1 - TRBV10-3 TGTGCCACCCTGACGGGACAGGGGAAAGAGACCCAGTACTTC CATLTGQGKETQYF
TRBJ1-2 TRBD1 - TRBV27 TGTGCCAGCAGTCTCAAAATACAGGGGGCCGAAGCTAACTATGGCTACACCTTC CASSLKIQGAEANYGYTF
TRBJ1-2 TRBD1 once TRBV11-3 TGTGCCAGCAGCTTAGCCCCGACAGGGGATGGCTACACCTTC CASSLAPTGDGYTF
TRBJ2-7 TRBD2 - TRBV7-8 TGTGCCAGCAGCTTAGGAGGGACTAGCGGCTCCTACGAGCAGTACTTC CASSLGGTSGSYEQYF